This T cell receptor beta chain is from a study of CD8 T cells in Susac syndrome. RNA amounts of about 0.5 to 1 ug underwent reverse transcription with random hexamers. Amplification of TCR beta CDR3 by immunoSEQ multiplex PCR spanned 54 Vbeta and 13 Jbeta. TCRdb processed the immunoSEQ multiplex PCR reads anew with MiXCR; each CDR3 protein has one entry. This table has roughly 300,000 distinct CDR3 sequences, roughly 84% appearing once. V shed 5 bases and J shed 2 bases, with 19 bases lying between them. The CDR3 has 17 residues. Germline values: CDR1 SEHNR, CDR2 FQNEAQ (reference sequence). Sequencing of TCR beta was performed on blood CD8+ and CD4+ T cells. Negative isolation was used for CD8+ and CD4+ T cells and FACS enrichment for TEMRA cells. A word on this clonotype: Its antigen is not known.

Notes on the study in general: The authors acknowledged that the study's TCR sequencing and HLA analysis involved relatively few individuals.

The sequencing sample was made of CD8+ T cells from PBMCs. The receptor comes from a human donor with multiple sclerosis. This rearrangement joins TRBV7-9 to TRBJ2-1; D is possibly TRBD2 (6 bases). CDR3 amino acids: CASSPTRGSSPYNEQFF. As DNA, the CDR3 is TGTGCCAGCAGCCCAACTCGGGGGAGCTCCCCCTACAATGAGCAGTTCTTC.